These 13 T cell receptor beta chains came from one sample sequenced in a study of cytomegalovirus exposure and HLA in healthy donors. 60 Vbeta and 13 Jbeta primers were used in PCR. Produced via immunoSEQ multiplex PCR; TCRdb's table is partial and in-frame only. The repertoire holds approximately 200,000 clones, with roughly 84% as singletons. Sequencing was carried out using PBMCs. These receptors were collected from a human donor in good health.

This clone was recorded once. The chain is built from TRBV10-2 and TRBJ2-7; TRBD2 aligns across 9 bases. The V gene's germline CDR1 is WSHSY and CDR2 SAAADI. The V segment lost 3 bases and the J segment 0 bases; nucleotides outside the gene matches: 9. This CDR3 has 17 amino acids. The CDR3 bases are TGCGCCAGCAGTGAAGGTTGGCTAGCGGGATACTCCTACGAGCAGTACTTC. It specifies CASSEGWLAGYSYEQYF.

The V and J genes are TRBV7-9 and TRBJ2-1; 11 bases match TRBD2. V trimming: 5 bases; J trimming: 2 bases; junction bases outside the gene matches: 8. From germline, CDR1 is SEHNR and CDR2 FQNEAQ (reference sequence). CDR3 size: 17 residues. CDR3: CASSGMTSGNTYNEQFF. In nucleotides, the CDR3 is TGTGCCAGCAGCGGAATGACTAGCGGGAATACCTACAATGAGCAGTTCTTC. Full variable domain (rest looked up from reference TRBV7-9 and TRBJ2-1): DTGVSQNPRHKITKRGQNVTFRCDPISEHNRLYWYRQTLGQGPEFLTYFQNEAQLEKSRLLSDRFSAERPKGSFSTLEIQRTEQGDSAMYLCASSGMTSGNTYNEQFFGPGTRLTVL.

This clone was picked up one time. V gene TRBV18 combines with J gene TRBJ2-3; 12 bases are a match to TRBD2. CDR1 is KGHSH and CDR2 is LQKENI in the germline V gene. The V and J ends lost 6 bases and 1 base, in that order; junction bases with no gene match: 20. This CDR3 comprises 21 residues. The CDR3 coding sequence is TGTGCCAGCTCCCCTCGCCAGACAGCTAGCGGGAGGGCTTCTCGCACAGATACGCAGTATTTT. Amino acid sequence: CASSPRQTASGRASRTDTQYF.

V is TRBV5-4 and J is TRBJ1-2, with D hard to call. The CDR3 totals 13 residues. CDR1 and CDR2 (germline): SGHNT, YYREEE (reference sequence). V was cut by 4 bases and J by 5 bases, with 12 bases left in between. The CDR3 loop is CASSPQTVYGYTF. The CDR3 DNA reads as TGTGCCAGCAGCCCACAGACCGTGTATGGCTACACCTTC.

This sequence joins TRBV11-2 and TRBJ2-2, with a tentative D call TRBD2 (6 bases). Trimming took off 0 bases at V and 1 base at J, with 9 bases between the two ends. CDR1 and CDR2 (germline): SGHAT, FQNNGV. CDR3 length: 16 residues. The CDR3 bases are TGTGCCAGCAGCTTAGACGGGACTCTGAACACCGGGGAGCTGTTTTTT. Translating it yields CASSLDGTLNTGELFF.

This clone appeared a single time. V and J are TRBV6-5 and TRBJ1-1; TRBD1 matches 9 bases. The CDR3 is made up of 15 amino acids. The V and J ends lost 1 base and 4 bases, in that order; junction bases with no gene match: 4. Germline-derived CDR1 and CDR2 are MNHEY and SVGAGI. The CDR3 coding sequence is TGTGCCAGCAGTTACTTCGGGACAGGGCCCACTGAAGCTTTCTTT. It specifies CASSYFGTGPTEAFF.

This chain connects TRBV6-5 to TRBJ1-2; TRBD1 aligns across 7 bases. V was clipped by 0 bases and J by 5 bases; unmatched bases: 9. The CDR3 has 16 residues. CDR1 and CDR2 (germline): MNHEY, SVGAGI. The DNA of the CDR3 is TGTGCCAGCAGTTACTCCCTGACAGGGCAATGGTATGGCTACACCTTC. Translation gives CASSYSLTGQWYGYTF.

The chain carries TRBV5-4 and TRBJ1-2; 9 positions agree with TRBD1. The V and J ends lost 2 bases and 4 bases, in that order; junction bases with no gene match: 3. This CDR3 comprises 14 residues. CDR1 is SGHNT and CDR2 is YYREEE in the germline V gene (reference sequence). CDR3 sequence reads: CASSLTGGFYGYTF. The CDR3 nucleotides read TGTGCCAGCAGCTTAACAGGGGGCTTCTATGGCTACACCTTC.

CDR3 nucleotides: TGCGCCAGCAGCTTCGGTGGCAGGGGCGAGACCCAGTACTTC. This codes for CASSFGGRGETQYF. The chain couples TRBV5-1 to TRBJ2-5; D possibly corresponds to TRBD1 (6 bases). The CDR3 loop spans 14 amino acids. Trimming took 2 bases from V and 5 from J, leaving 13 bases between them. Germline CDR1 is SGHRS and CDR2 is YFSETQ.

This chain joins TRBV19 and TRBJ2-7; maybe TRBD1 (5 bases). Germline values: CDR1 LNHDA, CDR2 SQIVND (reference sequence). Trimming left V 3 bases short and J 3 bases short, with 12 bases between. The CDR3 runs to 14 residues. The CDR3 nucleotides are TGTGCCAGTAGTATGAGGAAAACAGGCTACGAGCAGTACTTC. Protein sequence: CASSMRKTGYEQYF.

V usage is TRBV7-9 and J usage is TRBJ1-2, with 8 bases matching TRBD1. Germline trimming cut 1 base from V and 7 bases from J; bases unmatched to any gene: 2. Germline lookup yields CDR1 SEHNR and CDR2 FQNEAQ (reference sequence). The length of the CDR3 is 13 residues. The CDR3 protein is CASSLGGQGGYTF. The CDR3 DNA is TGTGCCAGCAGCTTAGGCGGACAGGGTGGCTACACCTTC. The variable domain in full, with the rest retrieved from reference TRBV7-9 and TRBJ1-2, is DTGVSQNPRHKITKRGQNVTFRCDPISEHNRLYWYRQTLGQGPEFLTYFQNEAQLEKSRLLSDRFSAERPKGSFSTLEIQRTEQGDSAMYLCASSLGGQGGYTFGSGTRLTVV.

The chain is built from TRBV5-4 and TRBJ2-1; 12 bases line up with TRBD2. CDR3 length: 14 residues. J lost 5 bases, V lost 5 bases, and 2 bases had no gene match. CDR1 and CDR2 (germline): SGHNT, YYREEE (reference sequence). The DNA of the CDR3 is TGTGCCAGCAGGCTAGCGGGAGGGAACAATGAGCAGTTCTTC. It is translated as CASRLAGGNNEQFF.

This chain joins TRBV5-1 and TRBJ1-1, with D maybe TRBD1 (6 bases). The CDR3 is made up of 15 amino acids. In germline, CDR1 is SGHRS, CDR2 YFSETQ. V shed 0 bases and J shed 1 base, with 10 bases lying between them. The CDR3 bases are TGCGCCAGCAGCTTGGGAGGGACAACGAACACTGAAGCTTTCTTT. It translates to CASSLGGTTNTEAFF.